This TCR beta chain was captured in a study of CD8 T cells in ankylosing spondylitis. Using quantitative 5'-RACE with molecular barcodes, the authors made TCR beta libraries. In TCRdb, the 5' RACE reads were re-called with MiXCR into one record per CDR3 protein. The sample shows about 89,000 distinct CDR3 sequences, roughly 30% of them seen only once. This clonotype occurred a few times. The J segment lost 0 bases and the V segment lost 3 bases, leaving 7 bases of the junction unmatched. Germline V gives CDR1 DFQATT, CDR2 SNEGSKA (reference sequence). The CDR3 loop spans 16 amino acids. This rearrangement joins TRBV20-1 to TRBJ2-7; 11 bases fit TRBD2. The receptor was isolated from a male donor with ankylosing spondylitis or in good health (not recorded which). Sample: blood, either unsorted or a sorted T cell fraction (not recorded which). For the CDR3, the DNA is TGCAGTGCTAGTGTAGCGGGGGGGCTGAGCTCCTACGAGCAGTACGTC. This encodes CSASVAGGLSSYEQYV.